The clone carrying this T cell receptor beta chain appeared many times. This specimen comes from a study of T-cell memory formation after mild COVID-19. The CDR3 is 15 residues long. Trimming removed 1 base from V and 5 bases from J, with 14 bases in between. Germline lookup yields CDR1 SEHNR and CDR2 FQNEAQ (reference sequence). TCRdb ran MiXCR on the 5' RACE reads and lists one entry per CDR3 protein. The profile shows 100,000 to 150,000 distinct CDR3 sequences, roughly 6% of them singletons. This sequence was found in an adult woman who had mild COVID-19 (a few samples of this study predate the infection). Cell type and time point are not known. Sequencing used PBMCs or a T cell subset sorted from them (not recorded which). The V and J genes are TRBV7-9 and TRBJ2-5; D gene unclear. DNA for the CDR3: TGTGCCAGCAGCTTAGATGGCAGTCCCTGGGAGACCCAGTACTTC. Translated, it gives CASSLDGSPWETQYF.